This T cell receptor beta chain was obtained from a study of T cells after posttransplantation cyclophosphamide. Study results and caveats: TRB overlap between skin or GI tissue T cells and blood was limited. After PTCy, TRB diversity resembled that of CNI/methotrexate controls. Donor-recipient repertoire similarity was low at 1-2 months, rising over year one.

With respect to this clone: Its antigen is unidentified.

CDR1 and CDR2 (germline): SGHRS, YFSETQ. The CDR3 is 13 amino acids. V lost 0 bases and J lost 3, with 6 bases in between. Cells defined as naive were viable CD3+CD4+ or CD3+CD8+ and CCR7+CD45RA+CD45RO-CD95-CD27+CD28+. The related graft donor's blood sample was taken on the day of bone marrow donation. TCRdb's copy holds only in-frame clones and misses some; the assay was immunoSEQ multiplex PCR. The data show about 32,000 clones, about 93% seen once. This TCR was sampled from a woman aged 60 to 75 in good health, CMV-negative, and a related stem cell transplant donor. This chain uses TRBV5-1 with TRBJ2-5; D remains ambiguous. The sample taken for sequencing was naive CD4+ T cells sorted from PBMCs. CDR3 residues: CASSLVAEETQYF. As DNA, the CDR3 is TGCGCCAGCAGCTTGGTGGCAGAAGAGACCCAGTACTTC.